The 12 T cell receptor beta chains presented below share a single source sample, sequenced in a study of T cell clonotyping in hematopoietic cell transplantation. TCRdb's copy holds only in-frame clones and misses some; the assay was immunoSEQ multiplex PCR. The sample has about 27,000 clones, around 70% seen once. The time point denotes: recipient sample about 28 days before transplant, after cytoreduction. This specimen consisted of peripheral blood mononuclear cells, obtained before stem cell transplant. The receptors stem from a man in his forties or fifties with myelodysplastic syndrome. Some clones in this sample may be carry-over from other donors' samples.

This clone was picked up a small number of times. V usage is TRBV7-6 and J usage is TRBJ2-7, with 11 bases aligning to TRBD1. This CDR3 is built from 14 residues. V trimming: 5 bases; J trimming: 4 bases; junction bases outside the gene matches: 4. Looked up from germline, CDR1 is SGHVS and CDR2 is FNYEAQ. As DNA, the CDR3 is TGTGCCAGCAGCCCCGGGACAGGGGGGTACGAGCAGTACTTC. Translated, it gives CASSPGTGGYEQYF.

The V call is TRBV5-6, the J call TRBJ2-2, with D hard to call. The CDR3 consists of 14 residues. V was cut by 0 bases and J by 3 bases, with 6 bases left in between. In germline, CDR1 is SGHDT, CDR2 YYEEEE. The CDR3 loop is CASSLAFDTGELFF. CDR3 nucleotides: TGTGCCAGCAGCTTGGCCTTCGACACCGGGGAGCTGTTTTTT.

In its sample, this clone was seen a few times. J is TRBJ2-5 and V is TRBV10-3; D possibly matches TRBD1 or TRBD2 (5 bases each). The CDR3 sequence is 13 residues long. The germline V and J ends were trimmed by 7 bases and 5 bases, with 14 bases remaining between them. Germline CDR1 and CDR2: ENHRY and SYGVKD. Here the CDR3 reads CAITHLEGETQYF. The CDR3 DNA sequence: TGTGCCATCACCCATCTAGAGGGGGAGACCCAGTACTTC.

Remarks on this clone: The sample carries other DNA sequences with the same CDR3. This rearrangement joins TRBV30 to TRBJ2-3; possible D gene TRBD2, 6 bases. Looked up from germline, CDR1 is GTSNPN and CDR2 is SVGIG (reference sequence). This CDR3 comprises 13 residues. V lost 0 bases, J lost 3 bases, and 7 bases lay in between. The DNA of the CDR3 is TGTGCCTGGAGTGTCGCGGGGACAGATACGCAGTATTTT. Encoded protein: CAWSVAGTDTQYF.

The chain recombines TRBV5-1 with TRBJ2-5; 7 nucleotides align to TRBD1. This CDR3 has 14 residues. The V and J ends lost 0 bases and 5 bases, in that order; junction bases with no gene match: 4. Germline CDR1 reads SGHRS; CDR2 reads YFSETQ. CDR3 in DNA: TGCGCCAGCAGCTTGGAAGGGGGCGGCGAGACCCAGTACTTC. Translating gives CASSLEGGGETQYF.

The chain joins TRBV30 to TRBJ1-2; possible D gene TRBD1, 5 bases. V lost 4 bases and J 6 bases, leaving 24 bases between the germline ends. This CDR3 has 16 amino acids. Germline CDR1 GTSNPN, CDR2 SVGIG (reference sequence). CDR3 in amino acids: CAWMSQGKSLRNGYTF. As DNA, the CDR3 is TGTGCCTGGATGTCGCAGGGAAAAAGTCTAAGAAATGGCTACACCTTC.

This clone showed up just a few times. This chain connects TRBV9 to TRBJ1-1, with D perhaps matching TRBD1 (5 bases). The CDR3 consists of 13 residues. Germline CDR1 and CDR2: SGDLS and YYNGEE. Trimming removed 0 bases from V and 3 bases from J, with 6 bases in between. DNA of the CDR3: TGTGCCAGCAGCGTAGTAGGGGACACTGAAGCTTTCTTT. Its translation is CASSVVGDTEAFF.

The chain employs TRBV19 and TRBJ1-5; TRBD1 aligns across 9 bases. CDR3 length: 15 residues. Germline V gene sequence: CDR1 LNHDA, CDR2 SQIVND (reference sequence). Trimming at V came to 3 bases and at J to 4 bases, leaving 4 bases not matched to a gene. The CDR3 DNA is TGTGCCAGTAGTATCGATGGGACAGGGAATCAGCCCCAGCATTTT. This sequence encodes CASSIDGTGNQPQHF.

This chain uses TRBV9 with TRBJ1-1; D is uncertain. This CDR3 region has 13 residues. The germline V and J ends were trimmed by 3 bases and 0 bases, with 6 bases remaining between them. Germline values: CDR1 SGDLS, CDR2 YYNGEE. The CDR3 region is CASSGYMNTEAFF. The CDR3 coding sequence is TGTGCCAGCAGCGGTTACATGAACACTGAAGCTTTCTTT.

This clone is large by share. The chain combines TRBV6-1 with TRBJ2-5, with D hard to call. Germline V gene data show CDR1 as MNHNS and CDR2 as SASEGT. The CDR3 extends over 12 amino acids. Trimming took off 8 bases at V and 5 bases at J, with 12 bases between the two ends. The CDR3 nucleotides are TGTGCCAGCGCCGGGTTGGCGGAGACCCAGTACTTC. It is translated as CASAGLAETQYF.

The CDR3 reads CATGQGAALHF. CDR3 DNA: TGTGCCACCGGACAAGGTGCGGCCCTCCACTTT. The chain links TRBV19 to TRBJ1-6, with D perhaps TRBD1 (5 bases). The germline V and J ends were trimmed by 10 bases and 14 bases, with 15 bases remaining between them. Germline-derived CDR1 and CDR2 are LNHDA and SQIVND (reference sequence). This CDR3 comprises 11 residues.

The chain couples TRBV30 to TRBJ2-2; 7 bases align to TRBD1. The V segment lost 4 bases and the J segment 4 bases; nucleotides outside the gene matches: 6. Germline loops: CDR1 GTSNPN, CDR2 SVGIG (reference sequence). The CDR3 spans 14 residues. CDR3 in DNA: TGTGCCTGGACCTTCGGACAGGCCACCGGGGAGCTGTTTTTT. It codes for CAWTFGQATGELFF. The full variable domain, in which reference TRBV30 and TRBJ2-2 provide the parts outside the CDR3, is SQTIHQWPATLVQPVGSPLSLECTVEGTSNPNLYWYRQAAGRGLQLLFYSVGIGQISSEVPQNLSASRPQDRQFILSSKKLLLSDSGFYLCAWTFGQATGELFFGEGSRLTVL.